A single sample is the source of the 18 T cell receptor beta chains below, sequenced in a study of blood T cells in healthy people across ages. With a J-beta primer mix and a sample-barcoded 5' primer, a second PCR ran about 7 to 11 cycles. A single record per CDR3 protein comes from TCRdb applying MiXCR to the 5' RACE reads. The profile shows 850,000 to 1,000,000 distinct CDR3 sequences, roughly 51% of them singletons. Source material: blood. These TCRs come from a woman aged 55-69 years in good health.

The rearrangement joins TRBV7-3 to TRBJ2-2; possible D gene TRBD1, 5 bases. CDR3 length equals 14 residues. V dropped 2 bases and J dropped 5 bases, with 9 bases sitting between them. CDR1 and CDR2 from the germline V gene are SGHTA and FQGTGA. Here the CDR3 DNA reads TGTGCCAGCAGCTTAGCCCGACAGACCGGGGAGCTGTTTTTT. Translated: CASSLARQTGELFF. The entire variable domain, with the rest obtained from reference TRBV7-3 and TRBJ2-2, is as follows: GAGVSQTPSNKVTEKGKYVELRCDPISGHTALYWYRQSLGQGPEFLIYFQGTGAADDSGLPNDRFFAVRPEGSVSTLKIQRTERGDSAVYLCASSLARQTGELFFGEGSRLTVL.

This rearrangement joins TRBV20-1 to TRBJ2-4; perhaps TRBD2 as D (5 bases). Gene TRBJ2-7 matches the end of the DNA better, so the J call may be wrong. The CDR3 totals 12 residues. Germline V gives CDR1 DFQATT, CDR2 SNEGSKA (reference sequence). The CDR3 sequence is CSARDREYEQYF. The CDR3 DNA reads as TGCAGTGCTAGAGATAGGGAGTACGAGCAGTACTTC.

This chain uses TRBV7-6 with TRBJ2-3; 7 bases align to TRBD2. Trimming cost V 1 base and J 3 bases; bases outside gene matches: 13. The CDR3 totals 18 residues. Looked up from germline, CDR1 is SGHVS and CDR2 is FNYEAQ. For the CDR3, the DNA is TGTGCCAGCAGCTTAGTCGTGTCTCGCGGGAGAGGGACAGATACGCAGTATTTT. Its protein product is CASSLVVSRGRGTDTQYF.

V gene TRBV20-1 combines with J gene TRBJ2-5; 13 bases are a match to TRBD2. The last part of the DNA fits TRBJ2-7 better; the J call may be wrong. The germline V gene encodes CDR1 DFQATT and CDR2 SNEGSKA (reference sequence). This CDR3 contains 16 residues. The CDR3 region has the DNA TGCAGTGCGTGGACTAGCGGGAGCGTTTCCCACTACGAGCAGTACTTC. Translated: CSAWTSGSVSHYEQYF.

The chain combines TRBV29-1 with TRBJ1-2, with a possible D match to TRBD1 (5 bases). Germline values: CDR1 SQVTM, CDR2 ANQGSEA. CDR3 size: 12 residues. Trimming removed 8 bases from V and 7 bases from J, with 17 bases in between. DNA of the CDR3: TGCAGCTCTATCAGGGTAGAGGGTGGCTACACCTTC. It encodes CSSIRVEGGYTF.

This chain joins TRBV18 and TRBJ1-1; a weak D match, TRBD1 (5 bases). This CDR3 is 14 amino acids long. V lost 1 base to trimming and J lost 1 base, with 7 bases between them. Germline V gives CDR1 KGHSH, CDR2 LQKENI. In DNA form, the CDR3 reads TGTGCCAGCTCACCACTGGGGGGGAACACTGAAGCTTTCTTT. Translated: CASSPLGGNTEAFF.

The rearrangement uses TRBV7-3 and TRBJ2-4, with 10 bases aligning to TRBD1. CDR3 length equals 18 residues. CDR1 is SGHTA and CDR2 is FQGTGA in the germline V gene. V was clipped by 5 bases and J by 8 bases; unmatched bases: 18. The CDR3 DNA follows: TGTGCCAGCAGCGAACCAATCTCCCGGGACAGGGGTAGGGACATTCAGTACTTC. Residues: CASSEPISRDRGRDIQYF.

The gene calls are TRBV29-1 and TRBJ2-4, with a weak D call TRBD2 (5 bases). Judging by the DNA end, TRBJ2-7 fits better; the J call may be wrong. Germline assignment: CDR1 SQVTM and CDR2 ANQGSEA. The CDR3 extends over 12 amino acids. The CDR3 DNA sequence: TGCAGCGTTCGACTCGGGATCTACGAGCAGTACTTC. The encoded protein is CSVRLGIYEQYF.

This clonotype showed up many times. This chain uses TRBV7-9 with TRBJ2-1, with 9 bases aligning to TRBD2. The length of the CDR3 is 15 residues. In germline, CDR1 is SEHNR, CDR2 FQNEAQ (reference sequence). V was pared by 1 base and J by 4 bases, with 2 bases of the junction left unmatched. CDR3 DNA: TGTGCCAGCAGCTTAGGACTAGCGGATTACAATGAGCAGTTCTTC. Translated: CASSLGLADYNEQFF.

The chain employs TRBV20-1 and TRBJ2-1, with 10 positions matching TRBD2. The junction had 8 bases not matched to a gene; V was cut back by 3 bases and J by 6 bases. The V gene's germline CDR1 is DFQATT and CDR2 SNEGSKA (reference sequence). The length of the CDR3 is 15 residues. CDR3 bases: TGCAGTGCTAGGGCGACTAGCGGGCTCACCAATGAGCAGTTCTTC. It codes for CSARATSGLTNEQFF.

This chain joins TRBV24-1 and TRBJ1-5; 9 bases match TRBD1. This CDR3 contains 16 residues. The junction had 10 bases not matched to a gene; V was cut back by 4 bases and J by 7 bases. The germline gives CDR1 KGHDR, CDR2 SFDVKD. The CDR3 DNA reads TGTGCCACCAGTGACCCGGGACAGGGAGGGAGCCAGCCCCAGCATTTT. Its protein is CATSDPGQGGSQPQHF.

This clonotype was detected ten times or more. V usage is TRBV21-1 and J usage is TRBJ2-7; the table's D gene call, TRBD1, was not cross checked with the DNA. TRBV21-1 is deemed a pseudogene. The length of the CDR3 is 13 residues. CDR3 sequence reads: CASSKGIAVSQYF. In DNA form, the CDR3 reads TGTGCCAGCAGCAAAGGAATAGCTGTGTCCCAGTACTTC.

This chain connects TRBV6-5 to TRBJ2-4; D is possibly TRBD1 (6 bases). With the DNA end fitting TRBJ2-7 better, the J assignment may be wrong. This CDR3 region has 11 residues. Germline V gene lookup returns CDR1 MNHEY and CDR2 SVGAGI. The CDR3 is CATHRDHEQYF. Written as DNA, the CDR3 is TGTGCCACCCACAGGGACCACGAGCAGTACTTC.

Note on this clonotype: With a far larger clone one base away, a read error is the likely cause. The V call is TRBV7-8, the J call TRBJ2-1; no clear D gene. The germline V gene has CDR1 SGHVS and CDR2 FQNEAQ. V gave up 3 bases and J gave up 8 bases, with 5 bases separating them. The CDR3 covers 11 residues. The CDR3 region is CASSFYDEQFF. DNA for the CDR3: TGTGCCAGCAGCTTTTACGATGAGCAGTTCTTC.

This clonotype was counted at least ten times. J is TRBJ2-3 and V is TRBV7-9; 9 positions agree with TRBD2. There are 16 residues in the CDR3. Germline V gene data show CDR1 as SEHNR and CDR2 as FQNEAQ (reference sequence). V lost 3 bases to trimming and J lost 2 bases; unmatched junction nucleotides: 6. The CDR3 loop is CASSFLTSGSTDTQYF. CDR3 DNA sequence: TGTGCCAGCAGCTTCCTGACTAGCGGATCCACAGATACGCAGTATTTT.

This rearrangement joins TRBV15 to TRBJ2-4, with 10 bases identical to TRBD1. The last part of the DNA fits TRBJ2-7 better; the J call may be wrong. Germline V gives CDR1 LNHNV, CDR2 YYDKDF (reference sequence). This CDR3 comprises 16 residues. The CDR3 DNA sequence: TGTGCCACCAGCAGAGCGGGACAGGGGTTGGAGGCCGAGCAGTACTTC. Residues: CATSRAGQGLEAEQYF.

V is TRBV6-1 and J is TRBJ1-4, with D hard to call. CDR1 is MNHNS and CDR2 is SASEGT in the germline V gene. This CDR3 comprises 14 residues. V was shortened by 6 bases and J by 5 bases, with 13 bases between the two germline ends. Here the CDR3 reads CASRRFQRNEKLFF. The DNA for the CDR3 is TGTGCCAGCAGAAGATTCCAAAGGAATGAAAAACTGTTTTTT.

This clonotype was seen a single time. The chain combines TRBV20-1 with TRBJ2-7; D possibly uses TRBD1 or TRBD2 (5 bases each). The CDR3 length is 14 residues. The germline V gene encodes CDR1 DFQATT and CDR2 SNEGSKA (reference sequence). Trimming removed 6 bases from V and 2 bases from J, with 17 bases in between. In DNA, the CDR3 is TGCAGTGCGCACCTCCCCGGGACCCCCTACGAGCAGTACTTC. This encodes CSAHLPGTPYEQYF.